A single sample is the source of the 9 T cell receptor beta chains below, sequenced in a study of blood T cell repertoires in COVID-19. The repertoire was sequenced with immunoSEQ multiplex PCR; TCRdb's copy has only in-frame clones and lacks some. The sample records some 220,000 clones, approximately 78% being singletons. Sequences were obtained from peripheral blood. All receptors derive from a woman in her 70s with COVID-19, enrolled during active disease.

In its sample, this clone was seen a few times. The chain joins TRBV5-1 to TRBJ2-7; possibly TRBD2 for D (6 bases). Per germline, CDR1 SGHRS and CDR2 YFSETQ. The CDR3 totals 14 residues. Trimming stripped 4 bases from V and 5 bases from J, with 16 bases between. CDR3 DNA sequence: TGCGCCAGCAGCCGCGAGGGACTTTCGAACGAGCAGTACTTC. It specifies CASSREGLSNEQYF.

Comments on this clone: The identical CDR3 is also encoded by other nucleotide sequences in the sample. The chain has TRBV7-2 and TRBJ1-1; TRBD1 is a possible D gene (6 bases). This CDR3 is built from 14 residues. Germline V gives CDR1 SGHTA, CDR2 FQGNSA. The V gene lost 5 bases and the J gene lost 1 base, with 11 bases spanning the gap. CDR3 region: CASSLLQGNTEAFF. CDR3 DNA sequence: TGTGCCAGCAGCCTACTACAGGGGAACACTGAAGCTTTCTTT.

The rearrangement uses TRBV7-2 and TRBJ1-5; D perhaps matches TRBD1 (6 bases). The V end was cut by 5 bases, the J end by 9 bases, with 14 bases between. CDR3 length: 13 amino acids. Germline values: CDR1 SGHTA, CDR2 FQGNSA. This chain's CDR3 is CASSPSGGLPQHF. CDR3 nucleotide sequence: TGTGCCAGCAGCCCCTCTGGGGGCTTGCCCCAGCATTTT.

J is TRBJ1-5 and V is TRBV7-9; 10 positions agree with TRBD1. The V gene end was trimmed by 4 bases and the J gene end by 0 bases; junction bases not matched to a gene: 3. Germline V gene data show CDR1 as SEHNR and CDR2 as FQNEAQ (reference sequence). The CDR3 is made up of 16 amino acids. In DNA, the CDR3 is TGTGCCAGCAGCTGGGGACAGGGGATTAGCAATCAGCCCCAGCATTTT. It yields the protein CASSWGQGISNQPQHF.

V is TRBV11-2 and J is TRBJ2-7, with a possible D match to TRBD2 (5 bases). The V gene lost 1 base and the J gene lost 7 bases, with 20 bases spanning the gap. Germline V CDR1 and CDR2: SGHAT, FQNNGV. This CDR3 region has 16 residues. The CDR3 is CASSLGTLAPWVEQYF. The DNA of the CDR3 is TGTGCCAGCAGCTTAGGTACCCTAGCACCCTGGGTGGAGCAGTACTTC.

The chain is built from TRBV18 and TRBJ1-3; D perhaps matches TRBD1 (6 bases). Germline CDR1 is KGHSH and CDR2 is LQKENI. The CDR3 totals 17 residues. V was trimmed by 1 base and J by 0 bases, leaving 13 bases between them. The CDR3 sequence: CASSPLRDTYSGNTIYF. CDR3 DNA: TGTGCCAGCTCACCACTTCGGGACACTTACTCTGGAAACACCATATATTTT.

V is TRBV14 and J is TRBJ1-1; weak D call: TRBD1 (5 bases). V was shortened by 6 bases and J by 5 bases, with 16 bases between the two germline ends. CDR3 length: 14 residues. Germline V CDR1 and CDR2: SGHDN, FVKESK. The CDR3 nucleotides are TGTGCCAGCAGTCGCGTAGGGGTTGGGACTGAAGCTTTCTTT. Translating it yields CASSRVGVGTEAFF.

This clone was seen just once. The chain has TRBV7-2 and TRBJ1-2; 7 bases agree with TRBD1. Germline trimming cut 5 bases from V and 5 bases from J; bases unmatched to any gene: 5. This CDR3 contains 13 residues. The germline V gene has CDR1 SGHTA and CDR2 FQGNSA. CDR3 in amino acids: CASSLDRLYGYTF. CDR3 DNA sequence: TGTGCCAGCAGCCTGGACAGGCTGTATGGCTACACCTTC.

This chain uses TRBV6-2 or TRBV6-3 with TRBJ1-2, with unresolved D. In germline, CDR1 is MNHEY, CDR2 SVGEGT. The V end lost 4 bases, the J end lost 3 bases, and 12 bases lay between the germline ends. This CDR3 is 14 amino acids long. The CDR3 loop is CASSSEGPDYGYTF. CDR3 DNA: TGTGCCAGCAGTTCGGAGGGTCCGGACTATGGCTACACCTTC.